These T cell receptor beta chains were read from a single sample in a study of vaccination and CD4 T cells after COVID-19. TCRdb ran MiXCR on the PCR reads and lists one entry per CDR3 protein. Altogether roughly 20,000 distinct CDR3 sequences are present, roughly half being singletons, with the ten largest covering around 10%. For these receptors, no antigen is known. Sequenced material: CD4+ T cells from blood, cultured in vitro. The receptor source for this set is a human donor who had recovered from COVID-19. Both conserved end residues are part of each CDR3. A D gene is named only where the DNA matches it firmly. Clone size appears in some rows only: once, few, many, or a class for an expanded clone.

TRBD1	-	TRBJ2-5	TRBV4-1	TGCGCCAGCAGCCAAGGTCGGACAGGGGGCGAGATGGCCCAGTACTTC	CASSQGRTGGEMAQYF
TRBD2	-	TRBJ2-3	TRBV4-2	TGTGCCAGCAGCAGTGGGGTAGCGGGACCCGATACGCAGTATTTT	CASSSGVAGPDTQYF
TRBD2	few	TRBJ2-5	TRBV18	TGTGCCAGCTCACCACGTCCTAGCGGGGCTTCTCAAGAGACCCAGTACTTC	CASSPRPSGASQETQYF
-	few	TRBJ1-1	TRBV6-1	TGTGCCAGCAGTCCTACCCCCAGGGGCGCTGAAGCTTTCTTT	CASSPTPRGAEAFF
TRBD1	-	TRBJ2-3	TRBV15	TGTGCCACCAGCGGGCGTCCGGGACAGGGACCAGATACGCAGTATTTT	CATSGRPGQGPDTQYF
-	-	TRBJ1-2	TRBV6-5	TGTGCCAGCAGTTACGGGGGGTATGGCTACACCTTC	CASSYGGYGYTF
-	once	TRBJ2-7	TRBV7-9	TGTGCCAGCAGCCCCCAGACAGTTTCCTACGAGCAGTACTTC	CASSPQTVSYEQYF
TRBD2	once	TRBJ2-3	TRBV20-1	TGCAGTGCTAGCGGGAGGCTCACAGATACGCAGTATTTT	CSASGRLTDTQYF
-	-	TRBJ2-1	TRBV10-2	TGCGCCAGCAACCGGGGGGCCTCCTACAATGAGCAGTTCTTC	CASNRGASYNEQFF
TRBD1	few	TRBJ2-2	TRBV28	TGTGCCAGCAGTTTGCTGGACAGGGCTCACGGGGAGCTGTTTTTT	CASSLLDRAHGELFF
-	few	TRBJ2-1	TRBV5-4	TGTGCCAGCAGCTTGGTGGGAGCTGGGACGGCTGAGCAGTTCTTC	CASSLVGAGTAEQFF
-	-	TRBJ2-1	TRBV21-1	TGTGCCAGCGCAACGGCGTCGGTAGGACCCCGCTCCTACAATGAGCAGTTCTTC	CASATASVGPRSYNEQFF
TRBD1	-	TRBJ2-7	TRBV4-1	TGCGCCAGCAGCCACCTACTACTCCGGGACAGGGCCTACGAGCAGTACTTC	CASSHLLLRDRAYEQYF
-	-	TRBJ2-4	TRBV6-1	TGTGCCAGCAGTGAAATGAGTGCCCAGTACTTC	CASSEMSAQYF
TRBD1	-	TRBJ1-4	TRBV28	TGTGCCAGCAGCCCTCAGACAGGGGGCAAGGAAAAACTGTTTTTT	CASSPQTGGKEKLFF
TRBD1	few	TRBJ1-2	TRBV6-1	TGTGCCAGCAGTAGACAGGGGGGCGGCTATGGCTACACCTTC	CASSRQGGGYGYTF
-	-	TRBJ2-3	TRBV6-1	TGTGCCAGCAGATTCCAGGGGCTTGGGAGAACAGATACGCAGTATTTT	CASRFQGLGRTDTQYF
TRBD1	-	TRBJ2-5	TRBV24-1	TGTGCCACCAGTGATTTGGGCGAAGGGGGCCGGGAGACCCAGTACTTC	CATSDLGEGGRETQYF
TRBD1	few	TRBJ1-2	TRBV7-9	TGTGCCAGCAGCTTGACCGGGACAGGGAGTTCTTTGCGGGGCTACACCTTC	CASSLTGTGSSLRGYTF
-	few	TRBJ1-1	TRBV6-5	TGTGCCAGCAGTTATCGGCCGGGGGCGAGGACTGAAGCTTTCTTT	CASSYRPGARTEAFF
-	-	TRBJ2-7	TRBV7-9	TGTGCCAGCAGCTTAGGAGGGGGGAGGGCGTCCTACGAGCAGTACTTC	CASSLGGGRASYEQYF
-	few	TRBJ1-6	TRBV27	TGTGCCAGCAGTTTATTTCAGTCCTCACCCCTCCACTTT	CASSLFQSSPLHF
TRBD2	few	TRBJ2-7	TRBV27	TGTGCCAGCAGTTCAACCGGGACTAGCGGGAGAAGTTACGAGCAGTACTTC	CASSSTGTSGRSYEQYF
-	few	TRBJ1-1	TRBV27	TGTGCCAGCAGTTTATACGGGAACACTGAAGCTTTCTTT	CASSLYGNTEAFF
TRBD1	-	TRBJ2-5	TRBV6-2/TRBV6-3	TGTGCCAGCAGTCGGACAGGGGTAGAGACCCAGTACTTC	CASSRTGVETQYF
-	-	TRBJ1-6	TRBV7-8	TGTGCCAGCAGCTTAGGTGCGGTGGGAAATTCACCCCTCCACTTT	CASSLGAVGNSPLHF
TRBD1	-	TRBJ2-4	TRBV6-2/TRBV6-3	TGTGCCAGCAGTTACTCCGTTAGGGACAGCGTAGGGGAAAACATTCAGTACTTC	CASSYSVRDSVGENIQYF
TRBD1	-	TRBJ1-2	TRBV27	TGTGCCAGCAGTTGCCGGGACAGTAACTATGGCTACACCTTC	CASSCRDSNYGYTF
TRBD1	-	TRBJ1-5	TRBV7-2	TGTGCCAGCAGCTTCGGACAGGGGGTGGCTCAGCCCCAGCATTTT	CASSFGQGVAQPQHF